This TCR beta chain derives from a study of Ad26.COV2.S vaccination and SARS-CoV-2 variants. This clone was picked up one time. Treatment described: over 15 received Ad26.COV2.S at low or high dose, single or two shots; about 5 received placebo; per-sample allocation not given. At day 63 after the first vaccine or placebo injection, samples were drawn. TCRdb keeps only in-frame clones here, not all; method: immunoSEQ multiplex PCR. The sample has around 310,000 clones, 85% to 90% seen once. This TCR was sampled from a person between 18 and 60 years old who received the Ad26.COV2.S COVID-19 vaccine or a placebo. The sample consisted of peripheral blood, taken in a trial of Ad26.COV2.S vaccine versus placebo.

CDR3 sequence (DNA): TGTGCCAGCACCCGGGCGGTCCTAGGGGAAGCTTTCTTT. Its protein product is CASTRAVLGEAFF. This sequence joins TRBV6-5 and TRBJ1-1; D remains ambiguous. V was clipped by 7 bases and J by 8 bases, with 17 bases between them. Germline V lookup: CDR1 MNHEY, CDR2 SVGAGI. The CDR3 consists of 13 residues.